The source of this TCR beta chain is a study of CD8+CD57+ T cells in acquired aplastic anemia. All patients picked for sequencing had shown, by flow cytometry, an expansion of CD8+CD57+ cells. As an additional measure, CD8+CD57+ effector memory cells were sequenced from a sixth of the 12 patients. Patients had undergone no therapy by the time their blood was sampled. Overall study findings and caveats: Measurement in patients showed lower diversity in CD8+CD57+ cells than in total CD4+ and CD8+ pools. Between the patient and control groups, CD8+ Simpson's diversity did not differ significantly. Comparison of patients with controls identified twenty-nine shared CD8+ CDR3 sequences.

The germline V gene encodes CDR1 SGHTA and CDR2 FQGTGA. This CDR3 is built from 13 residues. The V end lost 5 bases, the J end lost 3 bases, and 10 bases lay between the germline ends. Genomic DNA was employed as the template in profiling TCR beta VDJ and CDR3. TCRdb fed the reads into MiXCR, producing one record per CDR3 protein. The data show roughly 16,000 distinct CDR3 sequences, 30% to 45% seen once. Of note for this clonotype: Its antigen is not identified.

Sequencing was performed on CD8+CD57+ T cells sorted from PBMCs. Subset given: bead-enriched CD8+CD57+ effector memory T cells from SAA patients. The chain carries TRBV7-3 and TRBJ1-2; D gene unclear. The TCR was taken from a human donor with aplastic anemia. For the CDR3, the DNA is TGTGCCAGCAGCCCCGGTACAGACTATGGCTACACCTTC. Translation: CASSPGTDYGYTF.